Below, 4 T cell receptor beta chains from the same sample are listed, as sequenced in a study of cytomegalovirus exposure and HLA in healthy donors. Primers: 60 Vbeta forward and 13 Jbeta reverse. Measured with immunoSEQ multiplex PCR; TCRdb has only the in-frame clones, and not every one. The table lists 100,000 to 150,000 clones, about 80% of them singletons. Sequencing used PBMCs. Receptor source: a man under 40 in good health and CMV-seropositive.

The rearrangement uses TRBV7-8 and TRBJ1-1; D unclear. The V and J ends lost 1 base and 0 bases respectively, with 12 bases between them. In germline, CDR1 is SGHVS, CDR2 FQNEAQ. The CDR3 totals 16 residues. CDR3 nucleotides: TGTGCCAGCAGCTTAGTAGCGCGGTCGATGAACACTGAAGCTTTCTTT. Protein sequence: CASSLVARSMNTEAFF. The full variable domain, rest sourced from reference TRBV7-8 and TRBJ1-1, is GAGVSQSPRYKVAKRGQDVALRCDPISGHVSLFWYQQALGQGPEFLTYFQNEAQLDKSGLPSDRFFAERPEGSVSTLKIQRTQQEDSAVYLCASSLVARSMNTEAFFGQGTRLTVV.

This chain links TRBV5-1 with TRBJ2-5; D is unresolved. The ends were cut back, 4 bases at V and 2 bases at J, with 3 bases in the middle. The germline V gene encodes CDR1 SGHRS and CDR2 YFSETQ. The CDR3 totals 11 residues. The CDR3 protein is CASSVQETQYF. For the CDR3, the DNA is TGCGCCAGCAGCGTACAAGAGACCCAGTACTTC. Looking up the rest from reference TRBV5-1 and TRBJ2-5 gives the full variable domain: KAGVTQTPRYLIKTRGQQVTLSCSPISGHRSVSWYQQTPGQGLQFLFEYFSETQRNKGNFPGRFSGRQFSNSRSEMNVSTLELGDSALYLCASSVQETQYFGPGTRLLVL.

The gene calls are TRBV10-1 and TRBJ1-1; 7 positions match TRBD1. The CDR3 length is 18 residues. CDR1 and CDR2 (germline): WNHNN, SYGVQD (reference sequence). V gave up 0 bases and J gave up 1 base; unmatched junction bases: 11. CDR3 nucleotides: TGCGCCAGCAGTGAGTCTCGCGGTAGGGGACAGACGAACACTGAAGCTTTCTTT. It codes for CASSESRGRGQTNTEAFF.

The CDR3 region has the DNA TGTGCCAGCAGTACCACCTCCGGGACACAAGAGACCCAGTACTTC. Translation gives CASSTTSGTQETQYF. This chain connects TRBV6-5 to TRBJ2-5, with a possible D match to TRBD1 (6 bases). Trimming pared 5 bases from V and 2 bases from J, leaving 15 bases between. Germline values: CDR1 MNHEY, CDR2 SVGAGI. This CDR3 has 15 residues.